This paragraph reports one T cell receptor (beta chain). These data originate in a study of cytomegalovirus exposure and HLA in healthy donors. CDR1 is SGHRS, CDR2 YFSETQ, per germline. V dropped 0 bases and J dropped 2; count of bases not matched to a gene: 8. The CDR3 is 16 residues long. Method: immunoSEQ multiplex PCR; TCRdb's copy keeps in-frame clones and lacks some. The data hold tens of thousands of clones, with approximately 96% observed a single time. This receptor was identified in a young woman in good health and CMV-seronegative. Sequencing was performed on PBMCs. The chain combines TRBV5-1 with TRBJ2-7; 7 bases line up with TRBD1. The CDR3 DNA is TGCGCCAGCAGCTTGGAGGGCGGGCAGGGGGCCTACGAGCAGTACTTC. This codes for CASSLEGGQGAYEQYF.